Shown below are 5 T cell receptor beta chains from a single sample sequenced in a study of blood T cell repertoires in COVID-19. Sequencing used immunoSEQ multiplex PCR; TCRdb keeps in-frame clones, though not all of them. The repertoire holds about 290,000 clones, roughly nine tenths seen once, with 1.7% in the top ten. Sequencing input: PBMCs or T cells enriched from blood (not recorded which). These receptors were obtained from a woman between 40 and 50 years old who had recovered from COVID-19.

The rearrangement joins TRBV5-1 to TRBJ1-6; 11 bases line up with TRBD1. V was pared by 0 bases and J by 10 bases, with 9 bases of the junction left unmatched. The CDR3 loop spans 17 amino acids. The germline V gene encodes CDR1 SGHRS and CDR2 YFSETQ. CDR3 coding DNA: TGCGCCAGCAGCTTGGGTCACCTGGGACAGGGGGTCTCACCCCTCCACTTT. Protein: CASSLGHLGQGVSPLHF.

This clone was observed once. The chain employs TRBV28 and TRBJ2-5; TRBD2 matches at 11 bases. This CDR3 region has 15 residues. CDR1 and CDR2 from the germline V gene are MDHEN and SYDVKM. V dropped 2 bases and J dropped 10; count of bases not matched to a gene: 9. The CDR3 coding sequence is TGTGCCAGCAGTTTAGGAAGTAGCGGGGGGGATCGCCAGTACTTC. Translating gives CASSLGSSGGDRQYF.

This chain connects TRBV5-1 to TRBJ1-4, with D possibly being TRBD1 (5 bases). The V end lost 0 bases, the J end lost 8 bases, and 11 bases lay between the germline ends. The CDR3 loop spans 14 amino acids. Germline loops: CDR1 SGHRS, CDR2 YFSETQ. The CDR3 is CASSLGGGNEKLFF. The CDR3, as DNA: TGCGCCAGCAGCTTGGGGGGCGGGAACGAAAAACTGTTTTTT.

The chain combines TRBV6-1 with TRBJ1-2; 9 nucleotides align to TRBD1. The CDR3 covers 16 residues. V lost 2 bases, J lost 5 bases, and 9 bases stayed unmatched. Germline V gene data show CDR1 as MNHNS and CDR2 as SASEGT. CDR3 DNA: TGTGCCAGCAGTGAACAAACAGGGGGCATGGGATATGGCTACACCTTC. Encoded protein: CASSEQTGGMGYGYTF.

The chain combines TRBV5-1 with TRBJ2-3, with unresolved D. The germline gives CDR1 SGHRS, CDR2 YFSETQ. V shed 0 bases and J shed 0 bases, with 11 bases lying between them. The CDR3 runs to 16 residues. As DNA, the CDR3 is TGCGCCAGCAGCTTGGGGCGCGGTCCTAGCACAGATACGCAGTATTTT. Its translation: CASSLGRGPSTDTQYF.